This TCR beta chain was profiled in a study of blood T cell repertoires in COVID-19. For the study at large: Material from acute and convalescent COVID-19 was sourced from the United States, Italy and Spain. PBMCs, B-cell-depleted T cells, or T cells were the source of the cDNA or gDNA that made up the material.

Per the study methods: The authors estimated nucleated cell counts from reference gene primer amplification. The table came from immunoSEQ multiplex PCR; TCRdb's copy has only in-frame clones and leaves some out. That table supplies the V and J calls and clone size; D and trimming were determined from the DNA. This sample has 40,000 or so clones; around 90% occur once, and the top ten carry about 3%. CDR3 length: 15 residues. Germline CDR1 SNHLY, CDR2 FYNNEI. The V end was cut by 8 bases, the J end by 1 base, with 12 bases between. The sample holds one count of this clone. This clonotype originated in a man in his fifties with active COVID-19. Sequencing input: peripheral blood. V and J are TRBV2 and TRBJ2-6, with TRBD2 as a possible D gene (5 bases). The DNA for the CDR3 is TGTGCCAGCGGAAACCGGGGATCTGGGGCCAACGTCCTGACTTTC. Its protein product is CASGNRGSGANVLTF.